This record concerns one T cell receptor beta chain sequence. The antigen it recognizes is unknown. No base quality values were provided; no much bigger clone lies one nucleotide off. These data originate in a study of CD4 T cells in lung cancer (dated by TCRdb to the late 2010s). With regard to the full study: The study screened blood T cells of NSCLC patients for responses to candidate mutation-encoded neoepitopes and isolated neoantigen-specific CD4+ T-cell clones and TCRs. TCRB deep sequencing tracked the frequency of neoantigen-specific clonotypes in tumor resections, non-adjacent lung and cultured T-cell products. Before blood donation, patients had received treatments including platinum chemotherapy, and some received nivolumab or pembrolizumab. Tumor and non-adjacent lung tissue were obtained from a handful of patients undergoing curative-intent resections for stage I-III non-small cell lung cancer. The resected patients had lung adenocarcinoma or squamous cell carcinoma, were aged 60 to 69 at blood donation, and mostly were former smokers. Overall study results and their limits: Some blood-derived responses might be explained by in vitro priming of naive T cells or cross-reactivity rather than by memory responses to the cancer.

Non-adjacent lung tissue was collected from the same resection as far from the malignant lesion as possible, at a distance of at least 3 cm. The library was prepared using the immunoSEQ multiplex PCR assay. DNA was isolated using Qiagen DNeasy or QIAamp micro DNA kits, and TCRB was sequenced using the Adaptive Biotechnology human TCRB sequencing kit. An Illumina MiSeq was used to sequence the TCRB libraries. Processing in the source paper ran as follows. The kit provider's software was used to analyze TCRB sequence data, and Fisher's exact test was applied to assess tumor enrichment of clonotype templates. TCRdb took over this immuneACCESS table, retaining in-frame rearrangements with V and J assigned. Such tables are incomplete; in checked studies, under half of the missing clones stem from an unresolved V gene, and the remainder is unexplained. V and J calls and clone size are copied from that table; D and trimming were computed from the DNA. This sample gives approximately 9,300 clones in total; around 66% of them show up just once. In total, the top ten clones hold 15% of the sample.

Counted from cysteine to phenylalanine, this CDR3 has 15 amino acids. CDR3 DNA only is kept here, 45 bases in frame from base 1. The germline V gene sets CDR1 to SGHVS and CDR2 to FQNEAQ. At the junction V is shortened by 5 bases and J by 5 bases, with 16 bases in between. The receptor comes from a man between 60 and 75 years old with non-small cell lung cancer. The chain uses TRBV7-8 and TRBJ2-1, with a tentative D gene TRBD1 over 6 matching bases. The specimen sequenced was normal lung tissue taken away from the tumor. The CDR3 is CASSTTGSPNNEQFF. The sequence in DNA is TGTGCCAGCAGCACAACAGGGTCCCCCAACAATGAGCAGTTCTTC.